The 2 T cell receptor beta chains reported below all come from one sample, sequenced in a study of CD8 T cells in ankylosing spondylitis. TCRdb analysed the 5' RACE reads with MiXCR anew, one entry per CDR3 protein. The table records about 200,000 distinct CDR3 sequences, around a quarter of them present only once. The sample was blood, either unsorted or a sorted T cell fraction (not recorded which). These receptors came from a male donor with ankylosing spondylitis or in good health (not recorded which).

This clonotype was recorded many times. The rearrangement joins TRBV7-8 to TRBJ2-5, with D perhaps matching TRBD1 (5 bases). CDR3 size: 15 residues. Germline CDR1 is SGHVS and CDR2 is FQNEAQ. The V end was cut by 3 bases, the J end by 5 bases, with 16 bases between. The CDR3 nucleotides read TGTGCCAGCAGCTTGGGTGCTCAGGGTGGGGAGACCCAGTACTTC. Translating it yields CASSLGAQGGETQYF.

This chain links TRBV20-1 with TRBJ2-3; 8 nucleotides match TRBD2. This CDR3 is 16 amino acids long. The trim removed 3 bases at V and 4 bases at J, leaving 12 bases unmatched. Per germline, CDR1 DFQATT and CDR2 SNEGSKA (reference sequence). CDR3 amino acids: CSARGDGVAGPDTQYF. CDR3 DNA: TGCAGTGCTAGGGGGGATGGGGTAGCGGGACCAGATACGCAGTATTTT.